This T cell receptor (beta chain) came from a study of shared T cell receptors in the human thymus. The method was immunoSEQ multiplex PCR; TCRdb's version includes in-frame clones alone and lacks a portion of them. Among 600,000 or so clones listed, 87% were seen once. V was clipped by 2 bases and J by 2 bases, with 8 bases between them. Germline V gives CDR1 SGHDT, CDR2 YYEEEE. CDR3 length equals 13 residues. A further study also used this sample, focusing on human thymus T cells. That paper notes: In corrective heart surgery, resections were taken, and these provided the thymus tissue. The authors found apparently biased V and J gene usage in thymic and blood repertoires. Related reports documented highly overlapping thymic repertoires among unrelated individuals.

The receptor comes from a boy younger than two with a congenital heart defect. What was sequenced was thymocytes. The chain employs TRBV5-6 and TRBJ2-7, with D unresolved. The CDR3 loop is CASSLILAYEQYF. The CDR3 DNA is TGTGCCAGCAGCTTAATCCTAGCCTACGAGCAGTACTTC.